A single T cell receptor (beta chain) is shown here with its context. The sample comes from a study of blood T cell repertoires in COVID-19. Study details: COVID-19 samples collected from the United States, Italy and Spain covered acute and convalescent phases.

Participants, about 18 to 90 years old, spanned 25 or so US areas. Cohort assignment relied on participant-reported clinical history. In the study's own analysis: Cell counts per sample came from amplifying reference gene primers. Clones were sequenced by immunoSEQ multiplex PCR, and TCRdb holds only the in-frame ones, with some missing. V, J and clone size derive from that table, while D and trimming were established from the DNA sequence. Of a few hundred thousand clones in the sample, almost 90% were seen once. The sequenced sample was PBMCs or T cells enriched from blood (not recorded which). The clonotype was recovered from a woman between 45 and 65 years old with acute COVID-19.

The CDR3, as DNA: TGTGCCAGCAGTGTCATGAGGATACCGAACACTGAAGCTTTCTTT. Amino acids: CASSVMRIPNTEAFF. This chain links TRBV28 with TRBJ1-1; D is unclear. Trimming stripped 5 bases from V and 1 base from J, with 14 bases between. There are 15 residues in the CDR3. Germline CDR1 reads MDHEN; CDR2 reads SYDVKM.